This TCR beta chain was sequenced during a study of persistence of HIV-infected CD4 T cells. The libraries were made with immunoSEQ version 4 in survey mode. Assay used: immunoSEQ multiplex PCR; TCRdb lists only in-frame clones, some missing. The sample shows roughly 17,000 clones, approximately 64% of them seen only once. Stimulation used approximately 9.1 ug/mL lysate from CMV-infected fibroblasts. Sorting selected CD4+ T cells upregulating both CD40 ligand and CD69. A remark on this clone: Antigen unknown.

The J segment lost 2 bases and the V segment lost 1 base, leaving 13 bases of the junction unmatched. This CDR3 comprises 19 residues. Germline assignment: CDR1 KGHDR and CDR2 SFDVKD. The V and J genes are TRBV24-1 and TRBJ2-5; 9 nucleotides align to TRBD2. The source is an adult woman with HIV who was CMV-seropositive. The specimen comprised CD4+ T cells sorted from PBMCs after 18-hour stimulation, sampled from a patient who received antiretroviral therapy. The CDR3 here is CATSDLGSGGASLQETQYF. CDR3 coding DNA: TGTGCCACCAGTGATTTAGGTAGCGGGGGTGCTAGTCTTCAAGAGACCCAGTACTTC.